The entry below gives a single T cell receptor beta chain sequence along with its context. Its matching antigen is unknown. The sample belongs to a study of cytomegalovirus exposure and HLA in healthy donors. Notes on the study in general: TCR beta V- and J-gene trimming, according to a later analysis, was linked to a missense DCLRE1C variant. A later analysis found TCR association rates differed by HLA locus, highest for DRB1 and lowest for HLA-C.

Germline V gene data show CDR1 as GTSNPN and CDR2 as SVGIG (reference sequence). This CDR3 is 16 amino acids long. V was shortened by 2 bases and J by 3 bases, with 17 bases between the two germline ends. PCR employed 60 Vbeta and 13 Jbeta primers. Profiled with immunoSEQ multiplex PCR; TCRdb holds only in-frame clones, not every one. The table lists about 37,000 clones, roughly three quarters of them singletons. The clonotype originates from a middle-aged man in good health and CMV-seronegative. Sample: PBMCs. The chain combines TRBV30 with TRBJ2-1; D is possibly TRBD1 (5 bases). The CDR3 DNA follows: TGTGCCTGGAGTATCATCAGGGTAGACAACTACAATGAGCAGTTCTTC. Its translation is CAWSIIRVDNYNEQFF.